A single sample gave rise to the 20 T cell receptor beta chains below, sequenced in a study of blood T cell repertoires in COVID-19. Libraries were prepared by immunoSEQ multiplex PCR; TCRdb keeps only in-frame clonotypes and omits some of them. The table lists about 64,000 clones, roughly 91% of them singletons. The sample was peripheral blood. All receptors come from a human donor in a cohort sampled during active COVID-19.

The chain employs TRBV7-3 and TRBJ2-5, with D tentatively TRBD2 (5 bases). Per the germline V gene, CDR1 is SGHTA and CDR2 is FQGTGA. The length of the CDR3 is 13 residues. Deletions cut 5 bases from V and 4 bases from J, with 11 bases between. The CDR3 region is CASSPDGVETQYF. DNA for the CDR3: TGTGCCAGCAGCCCGGACGGGGTAGAGACCCAGTACTTC.

The CDR3 spells CASSPSLAGLHNEQFF. The CDR3 DNA reads as TGTGCCAGCAGCCCCAGCCTAGCGGGGCTCCACAATGAGCAGTTCTTC. The V gene is TRBV7-8, the J gene TRBJ2-1, with TRBD2 identical over 9 bases. The CDR3 contains 16 residues. J was trimmed by 5 bases and V by 5 bases; bases with no gene match: 10. Germline values: CDR1 SGHVS, CDR2 FQNEAQ.

The chain combines TRBV19 with TRBJ2-1, with D tentatively TRBD1 (6 bases). V dropped 4 bases and J dropped 3 bases, with 10 bases sitting between them. The germline V gene encodes CDR1 LNHDA and CDR2 SQIVND (reference sequence). There are 14 residues in the CDR3. CDR3 in amino acids: CASSTGQIYNEQFF. For the CDR3, the DNA is TGTGCCAGTAGTACAGGACAGATCTACAATGAGCAGTTCTTC. The variable domain in full, completed from reference TRBV19 and TRBJ2-1, reads DGGITQSPKYLFRKEGQNVTLSCEQNLNHDAMYWYRQDPGQGLRLIYYSQIVNDFQKGDIAEGYSVSREKKESFPLTVTSAQKNPTAFYLCASSTGQIYNEQFFGPGTRLTVL.

The chain employs TRBV11-1 and TRBJ2-7; 7 bases line up with TRBD2. J lost 6 bases, V lost 3 bases, and 8 bases had no gene match. Per the germline V gene, CDR1 is SGHAT and CDR2 is FQDESV (reference sequence). The CDR3 is 14 amino acids. For the CDR3, the DNA is TGTGCCAGCAGCTTGACTAGCCTTTATAGCGAGCAGTACTTC. This sequence encodes CASSLTSLYSEQYF.

This clone occurred once. The genes are TRBV4-1 and TRBJ2-2; 12 bases align to TRBD1. Germline CDR1 reads MGHRA; CDR2 reads YSYEKL. V trimming: 4 bases; J trimming: 6 bases; junction bases outside the gene matches: 6. The CDR3 is 16 amino acids. The CDR3 DNA reads as TGCGCCAGCAGCCCCCTGGGACAGGGGGCGGCCGGGGAGCTGTTTTTT. Amino acid sequence: CASSPLGQGAAGELFF.

V gene TRBV5-4 combines with J gene TRBJ2-7; TRBD2 is a possible D gene (6 bases). This CDR3 is 16 amino acids long. V lost 4 bases, J lost 7 bases, and 24 bases lay in between. CDR1 is SGHNT and CDR2 is YYREEE in the germline V gene (reference sequence). CDR3 protein: CASSRPAQNFAGEQYF. The CDR3 region has the DNA TGTGCCAGCAGCCGCCCTGCGCAGAACTTTGCGGGGGAGCAGTACTTC.

The chain uses TRBV12-5 and TRBJ2-1; 8 bases line up with TRBD2. V gave up 5 bases and J gave up 6 bases; unmatched junction bases: 3. The germline V gene has CDR1 LGHNT and CDR2 FRNRAP. The CDR3 consists of 13 residues. The CDR3 loop is CASGVGTSNEQFF. DNA of the CDR3: TGTGCTAGTGGTGTGGGGACTAGCAATGAGCAGTTCTTC.

The J gene is TRBJ2-4, the V gene TRBV19; 7 nucleotides match TRBD1. The V segment lost 7 bases and the J segment 2 bases; nucleotides outside the gene matches: 11. Germline V CDR1 and CDR2: LNHDA, SQIVND (reference sequence). CDR3 length equals 16 residues. This chain's CDR3 is CASTSLGQDPKNIQYF. CDR3 DNA sequence: TGTGCCAGTACCTCATTAGGACAGGACCCCAAAAACATTCAGTACTTC.

V usage is TRBV2 and J usage is TRBJ2-1; tentatively, D is TRBD2 (7 bases). CDR3 size: 13 residues. The germline CDR1 and CDR2 sequences are SNHLY and FYNNEI. Trimming took off 11 bases at V and 0 bases at J, with 11 bases between the two ends. The CDR3 loop reads CAAGAASYNEQFF. CDR3 nucleotide sequence: TGTGCCGCGGGGGCGGCCTCCTACAATGAGCAGTTCTTC.

CDR3 amino acids: CASSQGGLAGLDEQFF. For the CDR3, the DNA is TGTGCCAGCAGCCAAGGCGGACTAGCGGGACTGGATGAGCAGTTCTTC. The V gene is TRBV14, the J gene TRBJ2-1; TRBD2 agrees at 12 bases. Germline CDR1 is SGHDN and CDR2 is FVKESK. This CDR3 comprises 16 residues. V dropped 1 base and J dropped 8; count of bases not matched to a gene: 6.

V usage is TRBV11-2 and J usage is TRBJ2-7; TRBD1 matches at 7 bases. Germline CDR1 SGHAT, CDR2 FQNNGV. This CDR3 has 15 amino acids. The V segment lost 0 bases and the J segment 6 bases; nucleotides outside the gene matches: 8. The CDR3 nucleotides read TGTGCCAGCAGCTTAGAAGCAGGGGGTGAAAGCGAGCAGTACTTC. Translation gives CASSLEAGGESEQYF.

This clone was counted a single time. This chain uses TRBV19 with TRBJ2-7; 9 bases line up with TRBD2. Per the germline V gene, CDR1 is LNHDA and CDR2 is SQIVND (reference sequence). There are 14 residues in the CDR3. V gave up 5 bases and J gave up 3 bases; unmatched junction bases: 5. CDR3 in DNA: TGTGCCAGTAGTCCCCTAGCGGGGCGCTACGAGCAGTACTTC. Translating gives CASSPLAGRYEQYF.

The J gene is TRBJ2-7, the V gene TRBV7-2; TRBD1 matches 7 bases. This CDR3 region has 15 residues. Germline lookup yields CDR1 SGHTA and CDR2 FQGNSA. V was clipped by 4 bases and J by 2 bases; unmatched bases: 8. CDR3 sequence (DNA): TGTGCCAGCAGCTGGACCGGGACAGAGGCCTACGAGCAGTACTTC. Protein product: CASSWTGTEAYEQYF.

In this sample, this clone turned up once. The chain combines TRBV2 with TRBJ1-2; 9 bases line up with TRBD1. Unmatched junction bases numbered 2, after V lost 4 bases and J lost 5 bases. Germline values: CDR1 SNHLY, CDR2 FYNNEI. This CDR3 is built from 13 residues. The DNA of the CDR3 is TGTGCCAGCAGTGGGGACAGGGCATATGGCTACACCTTC. Protein: CASSGDRAYGYTF. The complete variable domain, with remaining parts taken from reference TRBV2 and TRBJ1-2, reads EPEVTQTPSHQVTQMGQEVILRCVPISNHLYFYWYRQILGQKVEFLVSFYNNEISEKSEIFDDQFSVERPDGSNFTLKIRSTKLEDSAMYFCASSGDRAYGYTFGSGTRLTVV.

V usage is TRBV5-5 and J usage is TRBJ2-7, with D perhaps TRBD1 (5 bases). CDR1 is SGHKS and CDR2 is YYEKEE in the germline V gene (reference sequence). V was pared by 3 bases and J by 4 bases, with 14 bases between. The CDR3 loop spans 14 amino acids. The CDR3 bases are TGTGCCAGCAGCTGGGGCCGAGCGACTTACGAGCAGTACTTC. It specifies CASSWGRATYEQYF.

The chain uses TRBV29-1 and TRBJ2-1; possible D gene TRBD1, 6 bases. The CDR3 has 10 residues. V was pared by 7 bases and J by 12 bases, with 13 bases between. The germline CDR1 and CDR2 sequences are SQVTM and ANQGSEA. CDR3 DNA: TGCAGCGCCGCTGAAGGGGGGCAGTTCTTC. It codes for CSAAEGGQFF.

The chain carries TRBV14 and TRBJ1-4; D gene unclear. The CDR3 is 15 residues long. Germline CDR1 and CDR2: SGHDN and FVKESK. V lost 0 bases and J lost 4, with 9 bases in between. CDR3 loop: CASSQERDINEKLFF. In DNA form, the CDR3 reads TGTGCCAGCAGCCAAGAGAGAGACATTAATGAAAAACTGTTTTTT.

This chain joins TRBV3-1 (or the pseudogene TRBV3-2) and TRBJ2-3, with TRBD2 identical over 7 bases. The length of the CDR3 is 14 residues. Germline CDR1 reads LGHDT; CDR2 reads YNNKEL (reference sequence). V trimming: 4 bases; J trimming: 4 bases; junction bases outside the gene matches: 5. The CDR3 coding sequence is TGTGCCAGCAGCCGACCGGGACTACCAGATACGCAGTATTTT. Translating gives CASSRPGLPDTQYF.

V usage is TRBV3-1 (or the pseudogene TRBV3-2) and J usage is TRBJ2-7; 7 bases map to TRBD1. The germline V gene encodes CDR1 LGHDT and CDR2 YNNKEL (reference sequence). The CDR3 contains 14 residues. V lost 5 bases to trimming and J lost 0 bases; unmatched junction nucleotides: 4. CDR3 sequence (DNA): TGTGCCAGCAGCAACCAGGGGGACTCCTACGAGCAGTACTTC. Translated, it gives CASSNQGDSYEQYF.

The chain uses TRBV6-2 or TRBV6-3 and TRBJ1-3, with 7 bases that match TRBD1. Germline V gene sequence: CDR1 MNHEY, CDR2 SVGEGT. CDR3 length: 15 residues. The trim removed 6 bases at V and 4 bases at J, leaving 9 bases unmatched. The CDR3 here is CASSAWAGGGNTIYF. CDR3 in DNA: TGTGCCAGCAGCGCCTGGGCAGGGGGAGGAAACACCATATATTTT.